The 5 T cell receptor beta chains below were found in one sample sequenced in a study of T cells after yellow fever vaccination. TCRdb re-derived calls from the 5' RACE reads in MiXCR, one entry per CDR3 protein. The profile covers about 500,000 distinct CDR3 sequences, with around 17% appearing a single time and approximately 15% taken by the ten largest. Specimen: PBMCs, collected about 5 days after the first yellow fever vaccination. These receptors were obtained from a man between 18 and 29 years old who received the YFV17D yellow fever vaccine.

The V gene is TRBV4-2, the J gene TRBJ2-7; TRBD1 agrees at 9 bases. Looked up from germline, CDR1 is LGHNA and CDR2 is YNFKEQ. With V trimmed by 0 bases and J by 7 bases, 10 bases remained unmatched. This CDR3 contains 16 residues. The CDR3 nucleotides read TGTGCCAGCAGCCAAGATCGGGACAGGGTGCTTGGGGAGCAGTACTTC. This codes for CASSQDRDRVLGEQYF.

The V call is TRBV14, the J call TRBJ2-3; D is uncertain. Germline lookup yields CDR1 SGHDN and CDR2 FVKESK. This CDR3 spans 14 amino acids. Trimming stripped 4 bases from V and 5 bases from J, with 13 bases between. The CDR3 is CASSPRTPQDTQYF. CDR3 coding DNA: TGTGCCAGCAGCCCCCGGACCCCGCAAGATACGCAGTATTTT. Variable domain in full (rest from reference TRBV14 and TRBJ2-3): EAGVTQFPSHSVIEKGQTVTLRCDPISGHDNLYWYRRVMGKEIKFLLHFVKESKQDESGMPNNRFLAERTGGTYSTLKVQPAELEDSGVYFCASSPRTPQDTQYFGPGTRLTVL.

This clonotype has a handful of counts. The genes are TRBV2 and TRBJ2-5, with no clear D. The CDR3 covers 12 residues. Trimming left V 3 bases short and J 4 bases short, with 6 bases between. In germline, CDR1 is SNHLY, CDR2 FYNNEI. Here the CDR3 reads CASSDLPETQYF. DNA of the CDR3: TGTGCCAGCAGTGATCTTCCAGAGACCCAGTACTTC.

This clonotype was counted ten times or more. The rearrangement joins TRBV5-1 to TRBJ2-1; D gene unclear. The V and J ends lost 0 bases and 4 bases respectively, with 8 bases between them. This CDR3 comprises 14 residues. The germline gives CDR1 SGHRS, CDR2 YFSETQ. The CDR3 DNA sequence: TGCGCCAGCAGCTTGGTACCAGAGTACAATGAGCAGTTCTTC. Amino acids: CASSLVPEYNEQFF.

This sequence joins TRBV6-1 and TRBJ1-1; tentatively, D is TRBD1 (6 bases). The CDR3 is 18 residues long. Between the trimmed V and J ends, which lost 6 bases and 2 bases, there was a span of 25 bases. The germline V gene encodes CDR1 MNHNS and CDR2 SASEGT. The CDR3 sequence is CASSLEGQSLGPNTEAFF. CDR3 in DNA: TGTGCCAGCAGCCTAGAAGGACAGTCTCTAGGGCCTAACACTGAAGCTTTCTTT.